This is a list of T cell receptor beta chains from one sample in a study of shared clonotypes between healthy human individuals. The data were produced by immunoSEQ multiplex PCR, yet TCRdb's version contains in-frame clones alone and is incomplete. The sample has approximately 1.5 million clones; around 98% are singletons. Sequencing was carried out using naive CD4+ T cells sorted from blood. Receptor source: a man in his thirties or forties in good health. The CDR3 runs from the conserved cysteine through the conserved F or W. The D gene is left open where the match is weak. A row's size may be missing; if present it is once, few, many or a size class.

J | D | V | size | DNA | CDR3
TRBJ1-4 | - | TRBV28 | - | TGTGCCAGCAGGGACTGGGTGAATGAAAAACTGTTTTTT | CASRDWVNEKLFF
TRBJ1-5 | - | TRBV11-3 | - | TGTGCCAGCAGCTCCCACAGGGAAGTAGTGAATCAGCCCCAGCATTTT | CASSSHREVVNQPQHF
TRBJ1-2 | - | TRBV2 | - | TGTGCCAGCAGTGCTTATGAGGGTTCTAACTATGGCTACACCTTC | CASSAYEGSNYGYTF
TRBJ2-7 | TRBD2 | TRBV7-8 | - | TGTGCCAGCAGCTTGACTAGCGGGAGTTCTTACGAGCAGTACTTC | CASSLTSGSSYEQYF
TRBJ2-7 | - | TRBV5-4 | - | TGTGCCAGCAGCTTCGGAGGCCCGAGCTCCTACGAGCAGTACTTC | CASSFGGPSSYEQYF
TRBJ2-1 | - | TRBV10-1 | - | TGCGCCAGCAGTTCTCAGCAGTTCTTC | CASSSQQFF
TRBJ2-1 | - | TRBV7-8 | - | TGTGCCAGCAGGACCGGTCACGGGGTAGGTGAGCAGTTCTTC | CASRTGHGVGEQFF
TRBJ2-3 | TRBD2 | TRBV7-7 | - | TGTGCCAGCAGCCGGGGACTAGCGGGAGCAGATACGCAGTATTTT | CASSRGLAGADTQYF
TRBJ2-1 | TRBD2 | TRBV11-3 | - | TGTGCCAGCAGCTTAGGACTAGCGGGAGAATACAATGAGCAGTTCTTC | CASSLGLAGEYNEQFF
TRBJ1-5 | TRBD1 | TRBV19 | - | TGTGCCAGTAGTCCGAGACAGGGGTCCGGATCAGATCAGCCCCAGCATTTT | CASSPRQGSGSDQPQHF
TRBJ1-2 | - | TRBV7-9 | once | TGTGCCAGCAGCTTAATGACAGGATATGGCTACACCTTC | CASSLMTGYGYTF
TRBJ1-4 | TRBD1 | TRBV5-8 | - | TGTGCCAGCAGCTTGGAAGTCCTTCGACAGGGAAAAGCAACTAATGAAAAACTGTTTTTT | CASSLEVLRQGKATNEKLFF
TRBJ1-5 | TRBD1 | TRBV4-2 | once | TGTGCCAGCAGCCTCAGGGGACAGGCGTCCAATCAGCCCCAGCATTTT | CASSLRGQASNQPQHF
TRBJ2-2 | - | TRBV5-1 | once | TGCGCCAGCAGCTCGACTGGGGGGAGGACCGGGGAGCTGTTTTTT | CASSSTGGRTGELFF
TRBJ1-5 | - | TRBV6-1 | once | TGTGCCAGCAGTGGAACGACCAGGGGTGGCAATCAGCCCCAGCATTTT | CASSGTTRGGNQPQHF
TRBJ2-1 | TRBD2 | TRBV29-1 | - | TGCAGCGTTGGATTGCTAGCGGGAAAGGAGCAGTTCTTC | CSVGLLAGKEQFF
TRBJ2-7 | - | TRBV7-2 | - | TGTGCCAGCAGCTCCGGCCTTGGGTGGGAGCAGTACTTC | CASSSGLGWEQYF
TRBJ1-3 | - | TRBV27 | few | TGTGCCAGCAGTCCCACAAATCCTGGAAACACCATATATTTT | CASSPTNPGNTIYF
TRBJ2-1 | - | TRBV4-3 | - | TGCGCCAGCAGCCAAGCGATTTCAAGCTCCTACAATGAGCAGTTCTTC | CASSQAISSSYNEQFF
TRBJ1-1 | - | TRBV28 | - | TGTGCCAGCAGTTTTAGGGGCACCAACACTGAAGCTTTCTTT | CASSFRGTNTEAFF
TRBJ2-5 | - | TRBV7-9 | - | TGTGCCAGCAGCCCGGGGCGGGGTGAGGGTAAAGAGACCCAGTACTTC | CASSPGRGEGKETQYF
TRBJ2-3 | - | TRBV5-1 | - | TGCGCCAGCAGCCCACCGCAGGGAGTCACAGATACGCAGTATTTT | CASSPPQGVTDTQYF
TRBJ2-2 | - | TRBV6-5 | - | TGTGCCAGCCATGGGCCCGCCGGGGAGCTGTTTTTT | CASHGPAGELFF
TRBJ2-7 | TRBD2 | TRBV7-8 | - | TGTGCCAGCAGCCCCGTGGGCAGCGGGAGGTACGAGCAGTACTTC | CASSPVGSGRYEQYF
TRBJ2-7 | TRBD1 | TRBV28 | - | TGTGCCATCTCGGGGGGTGGACAGGGGACCTACGAGCAGTACTTC | CAISGGGQGTYEQYF
TRBJ2-4 | TRBD2 | TRBV9 | - | TGTGCCAGCAGCGTGGGCGGGAGGGAGAACATTCAGTACTTC | CASSVGGRENIQYF
TRBJ2-1 | - | TRBV5-1 | - | TGCGCCAGCAGCTTGGCGGGTCTAGCGCTGGGCCAGGGGAGGTCCTACAATGAGCAGTTCTTC | CASSLAGLALGQGRSYNEQFF
TRBJ2-3 | TRBD2 | TRBV19 | - | TGTGCCAGTAGTATAACTAGCGGGACAGTGGATACGCAGTATTTT | CASSITSGTVDTQYF
TRBJ2-5 | - | TRBV19 | - | TGTGCCAGTAGTATAGCCTCGGACGGCTCGGAGACCCAGTACTTC | CASSIASDGSETQYF
TRBJ2-7 | TRBD1 | TRBV4-1 | - | TGCGCCAGCAGCCAAGACTTGGACAGGGACTACGAGCAGTACTTC | CASSQDLDRDYEQYF
TRBJ2-2 | - | TRBV7-9 | - | TGTGCCAGCAGCTCCGGGGAGCTGTTTTTT | CASSSGELFF
TRBJ2-1 | - | TRBV28 | - | TGTGCCAGCAGTTTCCGGCAAGGCCCGGGTTCCTACAATGAGCAGTTCTTC | CASSFRQGPGSYNEQFF
TRBJ2-7 | TRBD2 | TRBV28 | once | TGTGCCAGCAGTACCGGGACTAGCAGATCCTACGAGCAGTACTTC | CASSTGTSRSYEQYF
TRBJ2-1 | TRBD2 | TRBV7-2 | - | TGTGCCAGCAGCTTAGCTCCGGGACTATGGTACAATGAGCAGTTCTTC | CASSLAPGLWYNEQFF
TRBJ2-2 | - | TRBV29-1 | - | TGCAGCGGGCGAGGAGGATCAGGCACCGGGGAGCTGTTTTTT | CSGRGGSGTGELFF